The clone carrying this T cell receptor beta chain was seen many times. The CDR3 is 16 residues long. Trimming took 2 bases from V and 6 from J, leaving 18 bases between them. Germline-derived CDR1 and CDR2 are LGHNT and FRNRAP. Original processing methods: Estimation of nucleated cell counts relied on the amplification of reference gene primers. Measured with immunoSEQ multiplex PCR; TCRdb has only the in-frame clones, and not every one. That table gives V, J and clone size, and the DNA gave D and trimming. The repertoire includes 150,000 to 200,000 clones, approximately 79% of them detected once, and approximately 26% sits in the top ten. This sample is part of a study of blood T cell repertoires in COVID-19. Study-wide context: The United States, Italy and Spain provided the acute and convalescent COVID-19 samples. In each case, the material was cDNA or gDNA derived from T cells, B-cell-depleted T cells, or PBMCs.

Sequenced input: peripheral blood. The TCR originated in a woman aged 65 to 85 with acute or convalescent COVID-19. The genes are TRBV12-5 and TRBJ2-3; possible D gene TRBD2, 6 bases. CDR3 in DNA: TGTGCTAGTGGTTTGACCCGACTAGTAGCGGCGGATACGCAGTATTTT. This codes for CASGLTRLVAADTQYF.